This paragraph covers one T cell receptor beta chain sequence. An end of the junction differs from the germline gene, which may be a read error. The data stem from a study of siplizumab effects on memory and regulatory T cells. TCRdb's copy holds only in-frame clones and misses some; the assay was immunoSEQ multiplex PCR. This table holds over 100,000 clones, about 93% found once. The CDR3 has 13 amino acids. Germline CDR1 GTSNPN, CDR2 SVGIG (reference sequence). This clonotype was obtained from a human donor in good health. The material sequenced was Tregs sorted from blood. The J gene is TRBJ2-7, the V gene TRBV30, with 9 bases aligning to TRBD2. The CDR3 here is CAGRAGGAYEQYF. CDR3 nucleotide sequence: TGTGCCGGGAGGGCGGGGGGGGCCTACGAGCAGTACTTC.